Reported below is one TCR beta chain. The antigen remains unidentified. The sample comes from a study of T cell responses to AZD1222 COVID-19 vaccine. Clones were sequenced by immunoSEQ multiplex PCR, and TCRdb holds only the in-frame ones, with some missing. The sample has some 100,000 clones; 70% to 90% are singletons. Study-level results: Of spike-specific TCRs, nearly half reportedly target regions left unmutated in variants. Baseline testing showed seropositivity in only six AZD1222 recipients.

V shed 3 bases, J shed 2 bases, and the junction held 10 bases outside the gene matches. Germline V gene sequence: CDR1 GTSNPN, CDR2 SVGIG (reference sequence). The CDR3 runs to 15 residues. Sequences were derived from peripheral blood, sampled on day 0 of AZD1222 vaccination. The source is an adult in good health. The genes are TRBV30 and TRBJ2-7, with 7 bases lining up with TRBD1. The CDR3 region has the DNA TGTGCCTGGAGACTCCGGGACAGATATACCTACGAGCAGTACTTC. It encodes CAWRLRDRYTYEQYF.